These 20 T cell receptor beta chains share one sample of origin, sequenced in a study of OX40 agonist ivuxolimab in advanced cancers. Produced via immunoSEQ multiplex PCR; TCRdb's table is partial and in-frame only. This sample yields 30,000 to 40,000 clones, of which about nine tenths are seen a single time; around 9.8% belongs to the top ten. The sequenced sample was CD4+ or CD8+ T cells sorted from blood, obtained in a trial of the OX40 agonist ivuxolimab. The receptors were sampled from an adult with an advanced solid tumor such as melanoma, head and neck, liver or kidney cancer.

This clone came up once. The V gene is TRBV9, the J gene TRBJ2-1, with D unclear. Germline CDR1 reads SGDLS; CDR2 reads YYNGEE. CDR3 length: 13 amino acids. Deletions cut 2 bases from V and 7 bases from J, with 10 bases between. The CDR3 DNA is TGTGCCAGCAGCGTCTCAACTGGGAATGAGCAGTTCTTC. This gives the protein CASSVSTGNEQFF.

The chain links TRBV6-5 to TRBJ1-2; no definite D call. CDR1 and CDR2 (germline): MNHEY, SVGAGI. V was clipped by 0 bases and J by 4 bases, with 6 bases between them. CDR3 size: 13 residues. The CDR3 loop is CASSYSEGYGYTF. DNA for the CDR3: TGTGCCAGCAGTTACTCGGAGGGCTATGGCTACACCTTC.

CDR3: CSADRGLGYGYTF. CDR3 in DNA: TGCAGCGCTGACAGGGGGCTCGGCTATGGCTACACCTTC. The V call is TRBV29-1, the J call TRBJ1-2, with 10 positions matching TRBD1. Germline V gene sequence: CDR1 SQVTM, CDR2 ANQGSEA. This CDR3 has 13 residues. V dropped 7 bases and J dropped 4; count of bases not matched to a gene: 6.

The CDR3 protein is CASSLFAGPIDEQYF. CDR3 bases: TGTGCCAGCAGTTTGTTCGCGGGACCCATCGACGAGCAGTACTTC. V and J are TRBV28 and TRBJ2-7, with D maybe TRBD2 (6 bases). The germline gives CDR1 MDHEN, CDR2 SYDVKM. Trimming cost V 3 bases and J 5 bases, with 17 bases left between them. The CDR3 extends over 15 amino acids.

V and J are TRBV5-6 and TRBJ1-1; D not resolved. The CDR3 contains 14 residues. Trimming stripped 3 bases from V and 0 bases from J, with 9 bases between. From germline, CDR1 is SGHDT and CDR2 YYEEEE. CDR3 nucleotides: TGTGCCAGCAGCTCCCGCCCGGTGAACACTGAAGCTTTCTTT. Amino acid sequence: CASSSRPVNTEAFF.

This clone was counted a single time. Other DNA sequences in this specimen translate into the identical CDR3. The chain carries TRBV30 and TRBJ1-4; D remains unclear. Deletions cut 3 bases from V and 4 bases from J, with 3 bases between. CDR3 size: 11 residues. Per the germline V gene, CDR1 is GTSNPN and CDR2 is SVGIG (reference sequence). The CDR3 nucleotides are TGTGCCTGGAGCAGTAATGAAAAACTGTTTTTT. It is translated as CAWSSNEKLFF.

The rearrangement joins TRBV5-1 to TRBJ1-1, with no clear D. The CDR3 contains 18 residues. Trimming pared 3 bases from V and 4 bases from J, leaving 25 bases between. CDR1 and CDR2 from the germline V gene are SGHRS and YFSETQ. CDR3 bases: TGCGCCAGCAGCTCCCGATACACCCCCATGTCTGGCGGCACTGAAGCTTTCTTT. It specifies CASSSRYTPMSGGTEAFF. The full variable domain, rest sourced from reference TRBV5-1 and TRBJ1-1, is KAGVTQTPRYLIKTRGQQVTLSCSPISGHRSVSWYQQTPGQGLQFLFEYFSETQRNKGNFPGRFSGRQFSNSRSEMNVSTLELGDSALYLCASSSRYTPMSGGTEAFFGQGTRLTVV.

V and J are TRBV5-1 and TRBJ2-7; possibly TRBD1 for D (5 bases). The CDR3 is 13 residues long. Deletions cut 4 bases from V and 3 bases from J, with 11 bases between. From germline, CDR1 is SGHRS and CDR2 YFSETQ. The CDR3 sequence: CASSPTVLYEQYF. Written as DNA, the CDR3 is TGCGCCAGCAGCCCGACAGTGCTCTACGAGCAGTACTTC.

V usage is TRBV27 and J usage is TRBJ2-7; D might be TRBD2 (7 bases). Trimming stripped 5 bases from V and 7 bases from J, with 18 bases between. Germline V gene data show CDR1 as MNHEY and CDR2 as SMNVEV (reference sequence). The CDR3 is 14 amino acids. This CDR3 reads CASSTFGGLREQYF. The DNA of the CDR3 is TGTGCCAGCAGTACTTTCGGGGGGCTGAGGGAGCAGTACTTC.

The chain joins TRBV19 to TRBJ1-2; D may be TRBD1 (5 bases). Per the germline V gene, CDR1 is LNHDA and CDR2 is SQIVND (reference sequence). CDR3 size: 14 residues. The ends were cut back, 6 bases at V and 6 bases at J, with 17 bases in the middle. DNA for the CDR3: TGTGCCAGTAGATTGGATGGGGGGTCGCATGGCTACACCTTC. Protein sequence: CASRLDGGSHGYTF. Looking up the rest from reference TRBV19 and TRBJ1-2 gives the full variable domain: DGGITQSPKYLFRKEGQNVTLSCEQNLNHDAMYWYRQDPGQGLRLIYYSQIVNDFQKGDIAEGYSVSREKKESFPLTVTSAQKNPTAFYLCASRLDGGSHGYTFGSGTRLTVV.

The CDR3 region is CASSADREDSPLHF. The DNA of the CDR3 is TGTGCCAGCAGCGCCGACAGGGAAGATTCACCCCTCCACTTT. This chain links TRBV7-9 with TRBJ1-6; 7 nucleotides line up with TRBD1. Germline-derived CDR1 and CDR2 are SEHNR and FQNEAQ (reference sequence). This CDR3 contains 14 residues. V trimming: 5 bases; J trimming: 8 bases; junction bases outside the gene matches: 6.

This clone occurred once. This rearrangement joins TRBV7-2 to TRBJ2-7; 10 positions agree with TRBD1. In germline, CDR1 is SGHTA, CDR2 FQGNSA. V was clipped by 5 bases and J by 6 bases; unmatched bases: 10. The CDR3 is 15 residues long. The CDR3 here is CASSLEGQGIGEQYF. In nucleotides, the CDR3 is TGTGCCAGCAGCCTAGAGGGACAGGGGATCGGCGAGCAGTACTTC.

The chain joins TRBV7-9 to TRBJ2-3, with 9 bases fitting TRBD2. Germline trimming cut 5 bases from V and 4 bases from J; bases unmatched to any gene: 7. CDR3 size: 15 residues. From germline, CDR1 is SEHNR and CDR2 FQNEAQ (reference sequence). This CDR3 is CASSIRRLAADTQYF. DNA for the CDR3: TGTGCCAGCAGCATACGGAGACTAGCGGCAGATACGCAGTATTTT.

This clone is medium-sized (0.01 to 0.1%). This chain links TRBV6-1 with TRBJ1-1, with 7 bases matching TRBD1. The CDR3 length is 13 residues. Germline V lookup: CDR1 MNHNS, CDR2 SASEGT. Trimming took 7 bases from V and 0 from J; bases not matched to a gene: 2. The CDR3 DNA sequence: TGTGCCAGCAAGGGACAGTTGAACACTGAAGCTTTCTTT. It is translated as CASKGQLNTEAFF.

The V gene is TRBV7-9, the J gene TRBJ2-7; 7 bases match TRBD1. The J call may be faulty, since TRBJ2-1 better matches the DNA end. Germline V gives CDR1 SEHNR, CDR2 FQNEAQ (reference sequence). CDR3 length: 15 amino acids. As DNA, the CDR3 is TGTGCCAGCAGCCTACAGGGGAGCTCCTACAATGAGCAGTTCTTC. Protein: CASSLQGSSYNEQFF.

The rearrangement joins TRBV27 to TRBJ1-4; D not resolved. Per the germline V gene, CDR1 is MNHEY and CDR2 is SMNVEV (reference sequence). The CDR3 consists of 16 residues. Deletions cut 3 bases from V and 0 bases from J, with 11 bases between. The CDR3 bases are TGTGCCAGCAGTTTCCTTGGGCCCTCAACTAATGAAAAACTGTTTTTT. This gives the protein CASSFLGPSTNEKLFF.

The J gene is TRBJ2-5, the V gene TRBV5-5; D unclear. The CDR3 has 14 residues. The germline V gene encodes CDR1 SGHKS and CDR2 YYEKEE (reference sequence). Trimming removed 4 bases from V and 5 bases from J, with 15 bases in between. The CDR3 protein is CASSASDLGETQYF. Here the CDR3 DNA reads TGTGCCAGCAGCGCCTCCGATTTGGGGGAGACCCAGTACTTC.

The V gene is TRBV11-1, the J gene TRBJ2-1; D unclear. Trimming stripped 4 bases from V and 5 bases from J, with 3 bases between. The CDR3 extends over 11 amino acids. Germline V CDR1 and CDR2: SGHAT, FQDESV (reference sequence). In DNA, the CDR3 is TGTGCCAGCAGCTATGACAATGAGCAGTTCTTC. Its translation: CASSYDNEQFF.

V usage is TRBV5-1 and J usage is TRBJ2-2, with a tentative D call TRBD1 (5 bases). The germline CDR1 and CDR2 sequences are SGHRS and YFSETQ. This CDR3 is 14 amino acids long. V lost 2 bases to trimming and J lost 7 bases, with 12 bases between them. In DNA form, the CDR3 reads TGCGCCAGCAGCTTTTTCCAGGGCGGCGGGGAGCTGTTTTTT. This gives the protein CASSFFQGGGELFF.

V usage is TRBV7-3 and J usage is TRBJ2-1, with D possibly TRBD1 on 5 matching bases. The germline V and J ends were trimmed by 0 bases and 3 bases, with 12 bases remaining between them. Looked up from germline, CDR1 is SGHTA and CDR2 is FQGTGA. The CDR3 is made up of 16 amino acids. CDR3 bases: TGTGCCAGCAGCTTAACAAGGGCAGGGCACTACAATGAGCAGTTCTTC. Translating it yields CASSLTRAGHYNEQFF.